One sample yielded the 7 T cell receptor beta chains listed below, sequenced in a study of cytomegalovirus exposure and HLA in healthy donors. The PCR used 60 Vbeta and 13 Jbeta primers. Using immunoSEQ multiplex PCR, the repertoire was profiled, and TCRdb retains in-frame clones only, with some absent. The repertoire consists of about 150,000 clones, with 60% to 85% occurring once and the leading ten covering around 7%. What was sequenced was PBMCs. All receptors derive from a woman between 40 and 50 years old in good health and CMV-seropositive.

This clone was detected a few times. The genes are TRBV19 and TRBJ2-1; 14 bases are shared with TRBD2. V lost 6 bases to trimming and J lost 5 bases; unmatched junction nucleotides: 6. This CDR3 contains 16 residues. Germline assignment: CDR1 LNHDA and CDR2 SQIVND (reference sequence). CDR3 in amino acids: CASRETSGGDHNEQFF. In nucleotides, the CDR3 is TGTGCCAGTAGGGAGACTAGCGGGGGGGATCACAATGAGCAGTTCTTC.

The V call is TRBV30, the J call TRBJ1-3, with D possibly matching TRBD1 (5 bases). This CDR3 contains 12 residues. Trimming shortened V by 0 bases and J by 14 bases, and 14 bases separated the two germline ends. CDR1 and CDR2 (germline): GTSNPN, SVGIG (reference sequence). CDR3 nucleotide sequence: TGTGCCTGGAGTGTCGGACAAAAAGGCCTATATTTT. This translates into CAWSVGQKGLYF.

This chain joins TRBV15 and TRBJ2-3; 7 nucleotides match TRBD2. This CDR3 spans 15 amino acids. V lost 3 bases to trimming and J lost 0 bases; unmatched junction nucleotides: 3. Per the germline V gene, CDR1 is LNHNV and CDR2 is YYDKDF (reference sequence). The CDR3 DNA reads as TGTGCCACCAGCAGGGAGCGGGGAAGCACAGATACGCAGTATTTT. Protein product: CATSRERGSTDTQYF.

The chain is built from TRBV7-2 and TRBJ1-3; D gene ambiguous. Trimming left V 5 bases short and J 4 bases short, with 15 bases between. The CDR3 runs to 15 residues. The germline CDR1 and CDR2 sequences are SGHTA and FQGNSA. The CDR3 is CASSTQAGSGNTIYF. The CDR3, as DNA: TGTGCCAGCAGCACCCAGGCGGGCTCCGGAAACACCATATATTTT.

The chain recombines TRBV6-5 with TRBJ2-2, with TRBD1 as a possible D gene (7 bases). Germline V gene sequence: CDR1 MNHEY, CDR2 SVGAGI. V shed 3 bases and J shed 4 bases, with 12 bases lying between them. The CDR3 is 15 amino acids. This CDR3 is CASSYQGGSTGELFF. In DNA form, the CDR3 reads TGTGCCAGCAGTTATCAGGGGGGCTCCACCGGGGAGCTGTTTTTT.

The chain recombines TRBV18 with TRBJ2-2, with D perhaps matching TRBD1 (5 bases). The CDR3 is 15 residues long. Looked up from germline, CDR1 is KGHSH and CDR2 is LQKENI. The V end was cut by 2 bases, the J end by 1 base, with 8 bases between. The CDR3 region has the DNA TGTGCCAGCTCACCATCAGGGAAGAACACCGGGGAGCTGTTTTTT. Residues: CASSPSGKNTGELFF.

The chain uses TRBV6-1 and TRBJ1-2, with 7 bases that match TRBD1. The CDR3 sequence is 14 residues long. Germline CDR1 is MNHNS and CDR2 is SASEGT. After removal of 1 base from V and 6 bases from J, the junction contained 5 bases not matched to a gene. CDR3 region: CASSEDRGRDGYTF. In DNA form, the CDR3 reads TGTGCCAGCAGTGAAGACAGGGGTAGGGATGGCTACACCTTC.